Below are 3 T cell receptor beta chains sequenced from a single sample in a study of blood T cells in healthy people across ages. A second PCR, run for roughly 7 to 11 cycles, used a sample-barcoded 5' primer plus a J-beta primer mix. TCRdb re-called the 5' RACE reads with MiXCR, one entry per CDR3 protein. This sample has around 1.7 million distinct CDR3 sequences, with 28% found just once. Sequencing used blood. The receptors here all came from a woman in her 30s in good health.

The chain uses TRBV9 and TRBJ2-2; unclear D gene. CDR3 size: 15 residues. The germline gives CDR1 SGDLS, CDR2 YYNGEE. The germline V and J ends were trimmed by 2 bases and 3 bases, with 11 bases remaining between them. The chain's CDR3 is CASSVSHSYTGELFF. The CDR3 coding sequence is TGTGCCAGCAGCGTCAGCCACTCTTACACCGGGGAGCTGTTTTTT.

This clonotype was recorded a few times. CDR3 DNA sequence: TGCGCCAGCAGTGGGGCAGTAAATCAGCCCCAGCATTTT. It yields the protein CASSGAVNQPQHF. The gene calls are TRBV10-2 and TRBJ1-5, with D unclear. The CDR3 sequence is 13 residues long. Trimming removed 4 bases at V and 4 bases at J, with 8 bases between. Looked up from germline, CDR1 is WSHSY and CDR2 is SAAADI.

In this sample, this clonotype turned up once. This may come from a read error, since a much larger clone is one base off. The chain joins TRBV12-3 or TRBV12-4 to TRBJ2-1; D is unclear. The J call may be faulty, since TRBJ2-7 better matches the DNA end. The length of the CDR3 is 13 residues. CDR3 bases: TGTGCCAGCAGCTCCCTCATCTACAATGAGCAGTACTTC. Translated: CASSSLIYNEQYF.